Listed here is a single T cell receptor beta chain. Its target is unknown. Reverse transcription of all isolated RNA meant that expressed TCRB transcripts were sequenced. Sequenced by immunoSEQ multiplex PCR; TCRdb stores in-frame clones only, minus some. The profile shows about 620,000 clones, about 14% of them singletons. The data originate from a study of beta chain features in type 1 diabetes. Study information: Across the samples, roughly 98,000,000 sorted cells were examined in total. General observations from the study: Any role of HLA type in TCRB rearrangement remained unresolved here.

CDR1 and CDR2 from the germline V gene are SEHNR and FQNEAQ (reference sequence). The CDR3 totals 17 residues. V gave up 1 base and J gave up 3 bases, with 17 bases separating them. Sorting that relied on CD45RO/CCR7/CD25/CD127/CD95/CD27 yielded CD4+ naive, central memory, regulatory and stem cell-like memory cells. This sequence joins TRBV7-9 and TRBJ2-3; possibly TRBD2 for D (5 bases). The material sequenced was naive CD4+ T cells from blood. This TCR derives from a man between 18 and 35 years old in good health. This CDR3 is CASSLGRLSQATDTQYF. Written as DNA, the CDR3 is TGTGCCAGCAGCTTAGGGAGGCTCTCTCAGGCAACAGATACGCAGTATTTT.